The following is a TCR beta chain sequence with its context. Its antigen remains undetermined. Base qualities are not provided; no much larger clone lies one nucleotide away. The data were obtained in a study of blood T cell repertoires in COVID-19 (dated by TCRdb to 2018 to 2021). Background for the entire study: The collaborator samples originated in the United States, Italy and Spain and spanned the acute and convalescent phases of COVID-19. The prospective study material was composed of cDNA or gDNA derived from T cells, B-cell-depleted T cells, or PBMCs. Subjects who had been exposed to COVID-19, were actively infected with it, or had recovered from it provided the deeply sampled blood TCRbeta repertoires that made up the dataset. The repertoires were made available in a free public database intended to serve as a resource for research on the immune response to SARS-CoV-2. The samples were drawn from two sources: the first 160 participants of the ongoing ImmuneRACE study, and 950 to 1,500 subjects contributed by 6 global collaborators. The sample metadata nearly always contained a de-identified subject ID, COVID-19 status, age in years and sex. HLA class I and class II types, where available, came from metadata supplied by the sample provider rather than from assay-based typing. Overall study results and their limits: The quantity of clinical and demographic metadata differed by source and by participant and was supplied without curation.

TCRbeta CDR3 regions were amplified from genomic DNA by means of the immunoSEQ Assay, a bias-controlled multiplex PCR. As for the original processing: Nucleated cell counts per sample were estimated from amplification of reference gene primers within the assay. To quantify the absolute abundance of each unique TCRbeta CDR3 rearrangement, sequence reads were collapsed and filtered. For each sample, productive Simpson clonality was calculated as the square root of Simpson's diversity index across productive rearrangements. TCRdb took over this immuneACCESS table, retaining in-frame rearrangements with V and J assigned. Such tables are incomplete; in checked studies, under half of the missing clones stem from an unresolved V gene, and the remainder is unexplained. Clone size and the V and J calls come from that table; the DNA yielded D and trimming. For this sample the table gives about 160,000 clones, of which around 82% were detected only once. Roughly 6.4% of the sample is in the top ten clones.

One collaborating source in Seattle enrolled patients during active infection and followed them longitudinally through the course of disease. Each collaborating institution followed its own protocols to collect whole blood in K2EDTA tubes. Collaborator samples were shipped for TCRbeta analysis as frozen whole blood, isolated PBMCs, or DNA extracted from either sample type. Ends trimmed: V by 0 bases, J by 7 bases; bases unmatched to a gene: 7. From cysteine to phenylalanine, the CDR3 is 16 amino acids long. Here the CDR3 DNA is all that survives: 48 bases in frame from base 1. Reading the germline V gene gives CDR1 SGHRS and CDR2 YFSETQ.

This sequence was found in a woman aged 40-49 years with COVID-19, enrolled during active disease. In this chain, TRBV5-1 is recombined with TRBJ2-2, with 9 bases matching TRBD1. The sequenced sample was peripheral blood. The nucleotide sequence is TGCGCCAGCAGCTTGGTTACAGGGGGCAGAGGCGGGGAGCTGTTTTTT. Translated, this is CASSLVTGGRGGELFF. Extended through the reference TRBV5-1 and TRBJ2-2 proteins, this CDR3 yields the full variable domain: KAGVTQTPRYLIKTRGQQVTLSCSPISGHRSVSWYQQTPGQGLQFLFEYFSETQRNKGNFPGRFSGRQFSNSRSEMNVSTLELGDSALYLCASSLVTGGRGGELFFGEGSRLTVL.